This TCR beta chain was sequenced in a study of T cell repertoires in cytomegalovirus infection. In the study overall: Epitope selection comprised recently identified HLA-C-restricted CMV epitopes and well-studied HLA-B-restricted CMV epitopes.

Per the germline V gene, CDR1 is SGHVS and CDR2 is FNYEAQ. Trimming pared 5 bases from V and 2 bases from J, leaving 14 bases between. The CDR3 spans 15 residues. TCRdb used MiXCR to reprocess the reads, holding one entry per CDR3 protein. Of hundreds of thousands of distinct CDR3 sequences listed, roughly 31% were seen once; the top ten hold 13%. As to this clonotype: Its antigen remains unidentified.

The source of this sequence is a human donor in good health (CMV status not recorded). Some clones in this sample may be carry-over from other donors' samples. Source: cultured CD8+ T cells from PBMCs, taken from culture after CMV antigen stimulation. The chain links TRBV7-6 to TRBJ2-3; D uncertain. The CDR3 region is CASSPSPIFTDTQYF. The CDR3 DNA reads TGTGCCAGCAGCCCCTCCCCCATATTCACAGATACGCAGTATTTT.